The rows below give T cell receptor beta chains drawn from one sample of a study of regulatory T cells in long-lasting Graves disease. TCRdb passed the multiplex PCR reads through MiXCR, listing each CDR3 protein once. The profile covers a few hundred thousand distinct CDR3 sequences, with 16% appearing a single time and less than 35% taken by the ten largest. This sample also belongs to another study, concerning T cells in Graves' hyperthyroidism and ophthalmopathy.

The sample here was peripheral blood mononuclear cells (PBMCs), taken at new diagnosis, from a patient treated with antithyroid drugs. Receptors originate from a man aged 40-49 years with Graves disease. Both conserved end residues are part of each CDR3. Each record gives: CDR3 protein, CDR3 DNA, J gene, V gene, clone size, D gene. D genes are given only for firm matches. The size entry is marked missing in some rows and otherwise reads once, few, many or a size class.

CDR3aa: CASRFHRGDQPQHF
CDR3nt: TGTGCCAGCAGGTTTCACAGGGGAGATCAGCCCCAGCATTTT
j_gene: TRBJ1-5
v_gene: TRBV2
abundance: many
d_gene: TRBD1

CDR3aa: CASSLEYRGDYGYTF
CDR3nt: TGTGCCAGCAGCTTGGAGTACAGGGGGGACTATGGCTACACCTTC
j_gene: TRBJ1-2
v_gene: TRBV5-5
abundance: -
d_gene: TRBD1

CDR3aa: CASSLGTGLIYGYTF
CDR3nt: TGTGCCAGCAGCTTGGGGACAGGGCTTATCTATGGCTACACCTTC
j_gene: TRBJ1-2
v_gene: TRBV5-4
abundance: many
d_gene: TRBD1

CDR3aa: CASSLKPRGGQGAEQYF
CDR3nt: TGTGCCAGCAGCTTAAAACCCAGGGGGGGACAGGGTGCCGAGCAGTACTTC
j_gene: TRBJ2-7
v_gene: TRBV7-3
abundance: many
d_gene: TRBD1

CDR3aa: CASSPVAKNIQYF
CDR3nt: TGTGCCAGCAGCCCGGTGGCCAAAAACATTCAGTACTTC
j_gene: TRBJ2-4
v_gene: TRBV7-9
abundance: -
d_gene: -

CDR3aa: CASSLQGGGNTEAFF
CDR3nt: TGTGCCAGCAGCCTACAGGGCGGGGGAAACACTGAAGCTTTCTTT
j_gene: TRBJ1-1
v_gene: TRBV6-2/TRBV6-3
abundance: many
d_gene: -

CDR3aa: CASNFLRGGEKLFF
CDR3nt: TGTGCCAGCAACTTCCTCAGGGGTGGTGAAAAACTGTTTTTT
j_gene: TRBJ1-4
v_gene: TRBV7-3
abundance: -
d_gene: -

CDR3aa: CASSLTGRGGTDAQYF
CDR3nt: TGTGCCAGCAGCTTAACGGGGCGGGGGGGCACAGATGCGCAGTATTTT
j_gene: TRBJ2-3
v_gene: TRBV7-3
abundance: many
d_gene: TRBD2

CDR3aa: CASSPGGLSGEAFF
CDR3nt: TGTGCCAGCAGTCCCGGGGGGCTCTCGGGTGAAGCTTTCTTT
j_gene: TRBJ1-1
v_gene: TRBV6-2/TRBV6-3
abundance: -
d_gene: -

CDR3aa: CASSARTSGAETQYF
CDR3nt: TGTGCCAGCAGCGCCCGGACTAGCGGGGCAGAGACCCAGTACTTC
j_gene: TRBJ2-5
v_gene: TRBV9
abundance: few
d_gene: TRBD2

CDR3aa: CASSQLGIAAALHF
CDR3nt: TGTGCCAGCAGCCAGCTCGGCATAGCGGCGGCCCTCCACTTT
j_gene: TRBJ1-6
v_gene: TRBV7-2
abundance: many
d_gene: -

CDR3aa: CATQVLYTEAFF
CDR3nt: TGTGCCACACAGGTTTTATACACTGAAGCTTTCTTT
j_gene: TRBJ1-1
v_gene: TRBV28
abundance: many
d_gene: -

CDR3aa: CASSYSGTGEAFF
CDR3nt: TGTGCCAGCAGCTACTCCGGGACAGGGGAAGCTTTCTTT
j_gene: TRBJ1-1
v_gene: TRBV7-3
abundance: many
d_gene: TRBD1

CDR3aa: CASSLRDGENTEAFF
CDR3nt: TGTGCCAGTAGTCTCCGGGACGGGGAGAACACTGAAGCTTTCTTT
j_gene: TRBJ1-1
v_gene: TRBV19
abundance: -
d_gene: -

CDR3aa: CASTPSGGNQPQHF
CDR3nt: TGTGCCAGCACTCCGTCGGGGGGCAATCAGCCCCAGCATTTT
j_gene: TRBJ1-5
v_gene: TRBV9
abundance: once
d_gene: -

CDR3aa: CASSLFGDTSGGRNEQFF
CDR3nt: TGTGCCAGCAGCTTATTTGGAGATACTAGCGGGGGCAGGAATGAGCAGTTCTTC
j_gene: TRBJ2-1
v_gene: TRBV11-3
abundance: many
d_gene: TRBD2

CDR3aa: CASSMGQPSGNIQYF
CDR3nt: TGTGCCAGCAGCATGGGACAGCCGTCGGGGAACATTCAGTACTTC
j_gene: TRBJ2-4
v_gene: TRBV7-2
abundance: many
d_gene: TRBD1

CDR3aa: CASSMDSLSGANVLTF
CDR3nt: TGTGCCAGTAGTATGGACAGCCTCTCTGGGGCCAACGTCCTGACTTTC
j_gene: TRBJ2-6
v_gene: TRBV19
abundance: few
d_gene: -

CDR3aa: CASGQTGNWYEQYF
CDR3nt: TGTGCCAGCGGCCAGACAGGGAATTGGTACGAGCAGTACTTC
j_gene: TRBJ2-7
v_gene: TRBV28
abundance: few
d_gene: TRBD1

CDR3aa: CASSPSGGLETQYF
CDR3nt: TGTGCCAGCAGCCCGAGCGGAGGGCTGGAGACCCAGTACTTC
j_gene: TRBJ2-5
v_gene: TRBV3-1
abundance: few
d_gene: -

CDR3aa: CSARDLRGLHYGYTF
CDR3nt: TGCAGTGCTAGAGACCTGAGGGGGTTACACTATGGCTACACCTTC
j_gene: TRBJ1-2
v_gene: TRBV20-1
abundance: many
d_gene: -

CDR3aa: CSASWVYSNQPQHF
CDR3nt: TGCAGTGCTAGTTGGGTTTATAGCAATCAGCCCCAGCATTTT
j_gene: TRBJ1-5
v_gene: TRBV20-1
abundance: few
d_gene: -

CDR3aa: CASSFKTGDEQYF
CDR3nt: TGTGCCAGCAGCTTCAAGACGGGGGACGAGCAGTACTTC
j_gene: TRBJ2-7
v_gene: TRBV7-2
abundance: many
d_gene: -

CDR3aa: CASSSQLSGNTIYF
CDR3nt: TGTGCCAGCAGCTCACAACTCTCTGGAAACACCATATATTTT
j_gene: TRBJ1-3
v_gene: TRBV7-9
abundance: -
d_gene: -

CDR3aa: CASRGLATGELFF
CDR3nt: TGTGCCAGCAGGGGACTAGCGACCGGGGAGCTGTTTTTT
j_gene: TRBJ2-2
v_gene: TRBV12-3/TRBV12-4
abundance: many
d_gene: TRBD2